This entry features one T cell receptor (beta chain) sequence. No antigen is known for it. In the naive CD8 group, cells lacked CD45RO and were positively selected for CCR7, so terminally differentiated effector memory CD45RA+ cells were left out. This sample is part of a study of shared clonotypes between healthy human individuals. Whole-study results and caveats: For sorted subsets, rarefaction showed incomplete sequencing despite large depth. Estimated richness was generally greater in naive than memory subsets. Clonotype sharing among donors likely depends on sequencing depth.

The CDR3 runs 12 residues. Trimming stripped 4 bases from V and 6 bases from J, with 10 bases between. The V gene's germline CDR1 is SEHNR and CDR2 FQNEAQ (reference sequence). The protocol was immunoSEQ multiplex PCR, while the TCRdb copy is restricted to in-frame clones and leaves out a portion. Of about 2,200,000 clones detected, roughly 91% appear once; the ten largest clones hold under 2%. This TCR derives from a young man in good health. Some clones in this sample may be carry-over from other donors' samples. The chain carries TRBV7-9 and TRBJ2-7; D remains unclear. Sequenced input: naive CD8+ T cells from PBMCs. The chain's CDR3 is CASSSPLGEQYF. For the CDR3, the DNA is TGTGCCAGCAGCTCCCCACTTGGCGAGCAGTACTTC.